This T cell receptor beta chain was retrieved from a study of blood T cell repertoires in COVID-19. For the study at large: Italy, Spain and the United States were the sources of the convalescent and acute COVID-19 samples.

During the 2 weeks before they entered the study, exposed participants had met someone with a PCR-confirmed or clinician-diagnosed COVID-19 case. The protocol was immunoSEQ multiplex PCR, while the TCRdb copy is restricted to in-frame clones and leaves out a portion. The sample includes approximately 300,000 clones, 75% to 90% of them seen just once. The receptor was isolated from a woman aged 25-40 years who had been exposed to COVID-19. The sample comprised PBMCs or T cells enriched from blood (not recorded which).

The CDR3 loop reads CASTAPPGRGGTEAFF. The CDR3 region has the DNA TGTGCCAGCACCGCTCCCCCAGGTCGAGGAGGTACTGAAGCTTTCTTT. The V call is TRBV27, the J call TRBJ1-1; D not certain. This CDR3 spans 16 amino acids. In germline, CDR1 is MNHEY, CDR2 SMNVEV (reference sequence). Trimming pared 7 bases from V and 5 bases from J, leaving 23 bases between.